The source of this TCR beta chain is a study of blood T cell repertoires in COVID-19 (dated by TCRdb to the early 2020s). Concerning the study at large: Samples covering the acute and convalescent phases of COVID-19 were provided by collaborators in the United States, Italy and Spain. The sample metadata nearly always contained a de-identified subject ID, COVID-19 status, age in years and sex. Deeply sampled blood TCRbeta repertoires from subjects exposed to, actively infected with, or recovered from COVID-19 were included in the dataset. The repertoires were released in a freely available public database meant as a resource for research on the immune response to SARS-CoV-2. Where available, HLA class I and class II types were obtained from metadata supplied by the sample provider rather than from assay-based typing. The samples were drawn from the first 160 participants of the ongoing ImmuneRACE study and from 1,254 subjects provided by 6 global collaborators. The material from the prospective study consisted of cDNA or gDNA derived from T cells, B-cell-depleted T cells, or PBMCs. Summary of the overall study and its limitations: The amount of clinical and demographic metadata varied by source and participant and was provided uncurated.

Whole blood was collected in K2EDTA tubes by collaborating institutions according to the institutions' own protocols. For TCRbeta analysis, collaborator samples were shipped as frozen whole blood, as isolated PBMCs, or as DNA extracted from either sample type. TCRbeta CDR3 regions were amplified from genomic DNA by means of the immunoSEQ Assay, a bias-controlled multiplex PCR. For the original study's pipeline: The number of nucleated cells in each sample was estimated by amplification of reference gene primers within the assay. To quantify the absolute abundance of each unique TCRbeta CDR3 rearrangement, sequence reads were collapsed and filtered. For each sample, productive Simpson clonality was calculated as the square root of Simpson's diversity index across productive rearrangements. What TCRdb holds here is the immuneACCESS table cut down to in-frame rearrangements. Part of the clones is not present; checked against another copy, under half of the missing clones reflect an unresolved V gene, and the others are unexplained. The V and J calls and the clone size are those of that table, but D and trimming were determined from the DNA. The sample profile shows about 64,000 clones; around 90% of them were found once. Of the sample, around 8.4% is held by the ten largest clones.

Concerning this clone: The antigen this receptor binds is unknown. Base qualities are missing; no much larger clone stands one base away.

Inclusive of the bounding cysteine and phenylalanine, the CDR3 is 15 residues long. Only the CDR3 portion is preserved as DNA: 45 bases, with reading frame beginning at the first base. Trimming removed 5 bases from V and 5 bases from J; the gene matches leave 11 bases unexplained. Taken from the germline V gene, the CDR1 and CDR2 loops are MDHEN and SYDVKM. Material for sequencing was peripheral blood. The TCR was taken from a woman of 80 years or more with active COVID-19. This receptor chain uses TRBV28 and TRBJ2-5, with 7 bases matching TRBD1. This receptor carries the CDR3 CASSEGQVGRETQYF. At the DNA level, the sequence is TGTGCCAGCAGTGAAGGACAGGTTGGTCGGGAGACCCAGTACTTC.